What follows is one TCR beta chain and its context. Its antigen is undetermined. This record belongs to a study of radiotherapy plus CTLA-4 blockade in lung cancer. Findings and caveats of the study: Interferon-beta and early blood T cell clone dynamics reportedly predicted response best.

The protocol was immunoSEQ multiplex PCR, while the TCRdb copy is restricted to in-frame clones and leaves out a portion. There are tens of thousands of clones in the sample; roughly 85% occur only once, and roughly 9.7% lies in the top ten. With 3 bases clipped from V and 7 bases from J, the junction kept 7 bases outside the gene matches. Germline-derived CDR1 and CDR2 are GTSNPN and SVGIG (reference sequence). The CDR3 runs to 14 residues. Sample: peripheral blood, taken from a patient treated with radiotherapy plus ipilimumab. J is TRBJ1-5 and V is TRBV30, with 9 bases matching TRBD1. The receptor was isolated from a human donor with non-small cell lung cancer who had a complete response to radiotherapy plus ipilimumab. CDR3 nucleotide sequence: TGTGCCTGGAGCCAAAACAGGGGGCTCCAGCCCCAGCATTTT. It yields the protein CAWSQNRGLQPQHF.